One sample yielded the 18 T cell receptor beta chains listed below, sequenced in a study of identical twins. TCRdb called the 5' RACE reads again in MiXCR, with one record for every CDR3 protein. The sample gives approximately 140,000 distinct CDR3 sequences, roughly 3.5% of which show up once; about 7.8% is in the top ten. Sequenced sample: memory T cells sorted from blood. These receptors were taken from a man aged 18 to 30 in good health.

This clonotype was seen a few times. This chain links TRBV10-3 with TRBJ1-6; the match to TRBD1 covers 8 bases. The CDR3 spans 14 residues. The germline CDR1 and CDR2 sequences are ENHRY and SYGVKD. Trimming removed 7 bases from V and 9 bases from J; junction bases left unmatched: 8. The CDR3 sequence: CAIKGTGGSSPLHF. Here the CDR3 DNA reads TGTGCCATCAAAGGGACAGGTGGGAGTTCACCCCTCCACTTT.

This clonotype occurred a few times. The chain combines TRBV19 with TRBJ2-5, with TRBD2 identical over 9 bases. The CDR3 spans 19 residues. Germline trimming cut 0 bases from V and 0 bases from J; bases unmatched to any gene: 11. The germline V gene encodes CDR1 LNHDA and CDR2 SQIVND (reference sequence). The DNA of the CDR3 is TGTGCCAGTAGTATAGATCGCTTGGTAGCGGGAGTATACCAAGAGACCCAGTACTTC. Protein sequence: CASSIDRLVAGVYQETQYF.

This clonotype was counted at least ten times. V usage is TRBV28 and J usage is TRBJ2-1, with 7 bases aligning to TRBD2. V gave up 5 bases and J gave up 0 bases; unmatched junction bases: 7. The CDR3 length is 16 residues. Germline CDR1 and CDR2: MDHEN and SYDVKM. DNA of the CDR3: TGTGCCAGCAGTCCTGCGGGCGGGAGCTCCTACAATGAGCAGTTCTTC. Its translation is CASSPAGGSSYNEQFF.

Many counts were recorded for this clonotype. V usage is TRBV3-1 and J usage is TRBJ2-7; D might be TRBD1 (5 bases). Trimming cost V 4 bases and J 2 bases, with 12 bases left between them. This CDR3 has 14 amino acids. CDR1 and CDR2 from the germline V gene are LGHDT and YNNKEL (reference sequence). CDR3 protein: CASSPTVVAYEQYV. CDR3 DNA: TGTGCCAGCAGCCCGACAGTAGTGGCCTACGAGCAGTACGTC.

This clonotype appeared many times. This chain connects TRBV5-1 to TRBJ1-6, with unresolved D. There are 14 residues in the CDR3. The V gene lost 1 base and the J gene lost 6 bases, with 8 bases spanning the gap. Germline assignment: CDR1 SGHRS and CDR2 YFSETQ. The CDR3: CASSLLQINSPLHF. CDR3 sequence (DNA): TGCGCCAGCAGCTTGCTTCAGATTAATTCACCCCTCCACTTT. The full variable domain, completed using reference TRBV5-1 and TRBJ1-6, is KAGVTQTPRYLIKTRGQQVTLSCSPISGHRSVSWYQQTPGQGLQFLFEYFSETQRNKGNFPGRFSGRQFSNSRSEMNVSTLELGDSALYLCASSLLQINSPLHFGNGTRLTVT.

The table lists this clonotype with many counts. This chain links TRBV7-2 with TRBJ1-1; D is possibly TRBD1 (6 bases). Trimming removed 5 bases from V and 6 bases from J, with 13 bases in between. Germline V gene lookup returns CDR1 SGHTA and CDR2 FQGNSA. The CDR3 sequence is 13 residues long. The CDR3: CASSRTGFAEAFF. CDR3 nucleotide sequence: TGTGCCAGCAGCCGAACAGGGTTCGCTGAAGCTTTCTTT.

At least ten counts were recorded for this clonotype. The rearrangement links TRBV29-1 to TRBJ2-3, with D possibly TRBD2 on 6 matching bases. Germline CDR1 is SQVTM and CDR2 is ANQGSEA. The CDR3 has 13 residues. Trimming removed 4 bases at V and 10 bases at J, with 18 bases between. CDR3 region: CSVGTGVQASQYF. CDR3 in DNA: TGCAGCGTTGGGACGGGGGTTCAGGCCTCGCAGTATTTT.

In its sample, this clonotype was seen many times. V usage is TRBV7-3 and J usage is TRBJ2-1; no clear D. The CDR3 contains 13 residues. The germline gives CDR1 SGHTA, CDR2 FQGTGA. V gave up 5 bases and J gave up 5 bases, with 10 bases separating them. The CDR3 sequence is CASSLDPNNEQFF. CDR3 DNA: TGTGCCAGCAGCCTCGACCCGAACAATGAGCAGTTCTTC.

The sample holds many counts of this clonotype. V and J are TRBV7-8 and TRBJ2-3, with D uncertain. The germline gives CDR1 SGHVS, CDR2 FQNEAQ. The CDR3 contains 18 residues. V was trimmed by 2 bases and J by 1 base, leaving 19 bases between them. CDR3 loop: CASSLFRIGSYGTDTQYF. CDR3 bases: TGTGCCAGCAGCTTATTCCGGATAGGAAGTTATGGCACAGATACGCAGTATTTT.

This clonotype was observed a few times. This sequence joins TRBV18 and TRBJ2-7; 11 nucleotides align to TRBD1. The CDR3 has 15 residues. V lost 6 bases to trimming and J lost 5 bases; unmatched junction nucleotides: 9. Germline assignment: CDR1 KGHSH and CDR2 LQKENI. The CDR3 DNA is TGTGCCAGCTCTTCGGGGACAGGGGGTATCGACGAGCAGTACTTC. It encodes CASSSGTGGIDEQYF. The variable domain in full, with the rest retrieved from reference TRBV18 and TRBJ2-7, is NAGVMQNPRHLVRRRGQEARLRCSPMKGHSHVYWYRQLPEEGLKFMVYLQKENIIDESGMPKERFSAEFPKEGPSILRIQQVVRGDSAAYFCASSSGTGGIDEQYFGPGTRLTVT.

At least ten counts were recorded for this clonotype. The chain carries TRBV14 and TRBJ2-1; D remains unclear. The CDR3 has 16 residues. Trimming cost V 3 bases and J 5 bases, with 17 bases left between them. Germline assignment: CDR1 SGHDN and CDR2 FVKESK. The CDR3 is CASSHRSGPGHNEQFF. In nucleotides, the CDR3 is TGTGCCAGCAGCCACCGATCCGGGCCCGGTCACAATGAGCAGTTCTTC.

This clonotype has a count of ten or more. This chain uses TRBV14 with TRBJ2-1, with D possibly being TRBD1 (5 bases). The ends were cut back, 4 bases at V and 3 bases at J, with 13 bases in the middle. The CDR3 contains 15 residues. Per germline, CDR1 SGHDN and CDR2 FVKESK. The CDR3 sequence is CASSLRGRGYNEQFF. CDR3 DNA: TGTGCCAGCAGCCTACGAGGAAGGGGCTACAATGAGCAGTTCTTC.

The sample holds many counts of this clonotype. J is TRBJ1-1 and V is TRBV6-4; 7 bases are shared with TRBD1. Germline CDR1 and CDR2: MRHNA and SNTAGT. The CDR3 contains 13 residues. J was trimmed by 5 bases and V by 4 bases; bases with no gene match: 4. CDR3 protein: CASSAKQGTEAFF. Written as DNA, the CDR3 is TGTGCCAGCAGTGCCAAACAGGGGACTGAAGCTTTCTTT.

This clonotype occurred many times. The CDR3 reads CASSSHNSPLHF. CDR3 sequence (DNA): TGTGCCAGCAGCTCTCATAATTCACCCCTCCACTTT. The genes are TRBV5-6 and TRBJ1-6, with D unresolved. With 3 bases removed from V and 5 bases from J, the gap between germline ends came to 3 bases. This CDR3 has 12 residues. From germline, CDR1 is SGHDT and CDR2 YYEEEE.

This clonotype was detected many times. The chain carries TRBV11-2 and TRBJ2-1; D is uncertain. Germline V CDR1 and CDR2: SGHAT, FQNNGV. V was shortened by 1 base and J by 10 bases, with 11 bases between the two germline ends. The CDR3 runs to 13 residues. For the CDR3, the DNA is TGTGCCAGCAGCTTAGTAGTCCTCGAAGAGCAGTTCTTC. Protein: CASSLVVLEEQFF.

The sample holds many counts of this clonotype. The rearrangement links TRBV7-2 to TRBJ2-5, with a weak D call TRBD1 (5 bases). Germline V CDR1 and CDR2: SGHTA, FQGNSA. Trimming left V 3 bases short and J 5 bases short, with 10 bases between. This CDR3 spans 13 amino acids. In DNA, the CDR3 is TGTGCCAGCAGCTTCGGACAAATGGAGACCCAGTACTTC. Protein: CASSFGQMETQYF.

This clonotype was counted at least ten times. The rearrangement links TRBV5-1 to TRBJ2-3; D call uncertain. The germline gives CDR1 SGHRS, CDR2 YFSETQ. The V gene lost 1 base and the J gene lost 0 bases, with 9 bases spanning the gap. There are 15 residues in the CDR3. CDR3 region: CASSLHGTSTDTQYF. CDR3 coding DNA: TGCGCCAGCAGCTTGCACGGAACTAGCACAGATACGCAGTATTTT.

This clonotype was detected ten times or more. This sequence joins TRBV9 and TRBJ1-5; D is ambiguous. CDR3 size: 14 residues. CDR1 SGDLS and CDR2 YYNGEE come from the germline V gene. V lost 4 bases, J lost 5 bases, and 13 bases lay in between. CDR3 protein: CASSLDGFYQPQHF. The CDR3, as DNA: TGTGCCAGCAGCCTGGACGGGTTTTATCAGCCCCAGCATTTT. The complete variable domain, with remaining parts taken from reference TRBV9 and TRBJ1-5, reads DSGVTQTPKHLITATGQRVTLRCSPRSGDLSVYWYQQSLDQGLQFLIQYYNGEERAKGNILERFSAQQFPDLHSELNLSSLELGDSALYFCASSLDGFYQPQHFGDGTRLSIL.